Presented here are 30 T cell receptor beta chains from one specimen sequenced in a study of T cell responses to AZD1222 COVID-19 vaccine. The repertoire was sequenced with immunoSEQ multiplex PCR; TCRdb's copy has only in-frame clones and lacks some. The sample holds about 67,000 clones, 83% seen once. The sequencing here drew on peripheral blood, taken 28 days after the second AZD1222 dose. The receptors were gathered from an adult who received the AZD1222 COVID-19 vaccine.

This clone occurred a few times. The chain carries TRBV7-8 and TRBJ1-1, with 9 bases lining up with TRBD1. CDR1 and CDR2 (germline): SGHVS, FQNEAQ. The CDR3 covers 17 residues. The J segment lost 1 base and the V segment lost 5 bases, leaving 11 bases of the junction unmatched. CDR3 protein: CASSPATGGLPNTEAFF. The DNA of the CDR3 is TGTGCCAGCAGCCCGGCGACAGGGGGGCTACCGAACACTGAAGCTTTCTTT.

The chain employs TRBV25-1 and TRBJ2-7; perhaps TRBD2 as D (7 bases). Trimming stripped 2 bases from V and 3 bases from J, with 14 bases between. The germline V gene encodes CDR1 MGHDK and CDR2 SYGVNS. This CDR3 spans 15 amino acids. The CDR3 region has the DNA TGTGCCAGCAGTGAAATTGGGCGGGGGCACTACGAGCAGTACTTC. It codes for CASSEIGRGHYEQYF.

This chain connects TRBV3-1 (or the pseudogene TRBV3-2) to TRBJ1-1; D gene unclear. CDR1 and CDR2 (germline): LGHDT, YNNKEL (reference sequence). Trimming stripped 4 bases from V and 3 bases from J, with 21 bases between. The CDR3 is made up of 17 amino acids. The CDR3 sequence is CASSPSPQKTLDTEAFF. The CDR3 DNA reads as TGTGCCAGCAGCCCAAGCCCCCAGAAGACTTTGGACACTGAAGCTTTCTTT.

The J gene is TRBJ2-5, the V gene TRBV21-1; no check of the table's D call, TRBD2, against the DNA was made. TRBV21-1 is tagged as a pseudogene. The CDR3 length is 15 residues. Written as DNA, the CDR3 is TGTGCCAGCAGCAAAGGGGTTAGCGGGGGGGAGACCCAGTACTTC. This sequence encodes CASSKGVSGGETQYF.

The V call is TRBV6-2 or TRBV6-3, the J call TRBJ2-1; TRBD2 matches 8 bases. In germline, CDR1 is MNHEY, CDR2 SVGEGT. This CDR3 comprises 16 residues. V trimming: 2 bases; J trimming: 2 bases; junction bases outside the gene matches: 5. The CDR3, as DNA: TGTGCCAGCAGTTACCCTCTAGCGGGCGCCTACAATGAGCAGTTCTTC. Translating gives CASSYPLAGAYNEQFF.

This clone was detected only once. The chain links TRBV9 to TRBJ2-7; D remains unclear. The CDR3 spans 11 residues. Germline V gene sequence: CDR1 SGDLS, CDR2 YYNGEE. V was trimmed by 3 bases and J by 7 bases, leaving 8 bases between them. The CDR3 region is CASSGLGEQYF. In DNA, the CDR3 is TGTGCCAGCAGCGGGCTTGGTGAGCAGTACTTC.

This clone was seen many times. The chain uses TRBV5-4 and TRBJ1-1; maybe TRBD1 (5 bases). The germline gives CDR1 SGHNT, CDR2 YYREEE (reference sequence). The CDR3 covers 15 residues. V lost 0 bases to trimming and J lost 5 bases, with 14 bases between them. CDR3 protein: CASSLAKQGRTEAFF. The CDR3 coding sequence is TGTGCCAGCAGCTTGGCCAAGCAGGGTCGGACTGAAGCTTTCTTT.

This sequence joins TRBV11-3 and TRBJ2-2, with D possibly TRBD2 on 5 matching bases. Per germline, CDR1 SGHNT and CDR2 YENEEA. The ends were cut back, 3 bases at V and 4 bases at J, with 9 bases in the middle. The CDR3 is made up of 14 amino acids. Here the CDR3 DNA reads TGTGCCAGCAGCTTTTTTGGGAGCACCGGGGAGCTGTTTTTT. Its translation is CASSFFGSTGELFF.

The chain links TRBV25-1 to TRBJ1-2; the match to TRBD1 covers 7 bases. CDR1 is MGHDK, CDR2 SYGVNS, per germline. The ends lost 5 bases at V and 4 bases at J; junction bases unmatched: 7. The CDR3 is 14 residues long. The CDR3 loop reads CASSNTGTVYGYTF. CDR3 sequence (DNA): TGTGCCAGCAGTAATACCGGGACAGTCTATGGCTACACCTTC.

The chain joins TRBV7-9 to TRBJ1-1; D gene ambiguous. The germline V gene has CDR1 SEHNR and CDR2 FQNEAQ (reference sequence). Trimming removed 6 bases at V and 4 bases at J, with 12 bases between. The CDR3 sequence is 13 residues long. CDR3 DNA: TGTGCCAGCAGTACGGGGTTCGGCACTGAAGCTTTCTTT. It translates to CASSTGFGTEAFF.

The V call is TRBV5-1, the J call TRBJ2-3, with 9 bases lining up with TRBD2. The CDR3 consists of 16 residues. V shed 3 bases, J shed 2 bases, and the junction held 7 bases outside the gene matches. Looked up from germline, CDR1 is SGHRS and CDR2 is YFSETQ. CDR3 bases: TGCGCCAGCAGCTCTATTAGCGGGGGACTCACAGATACGCAGTATTTT. Translation gives CASSSISGGLTDTQYF.

V and J are TRBV6-1 and TRBJ1-3; D ambiguous. The CDR3 is 14 amino acids. V was shortened by 8 bases and J by 4 bases, with 15 bases between the two germline ends. Germline lookup yields CDR1 MNHNS and CDR2 SASEGT. CDR3 in DNA: TGTGCCAGCTCCCCATCTGGGGAGGGAAACACCATATATTTT. Protein sequence: CASSPSGEGNTIYF.

This clone has a single count. The chain couples TRBV6-5 to TRBJ2-7, with D unresolved. Germline V gene sequence: CDR1 MNHEY, CDR2 SVGAGI. Trimming removed 7 bases from V and 3 bases from J, with 7 bases in between. CDR3 length: 11 amino acids. The CDR3 DNA reads as TGTGCCAGCAAGAAGGACTACGAGCAGTACTTC. This encodes CASKKDYEQYF.

This chain joins TRBV5-1 and TRBJ1-2; 11 bases line up with TRBD1. The CDR3 consists of 15 residues. The germline gives CDR1 SGHRS, CDR2 YFSETQ. V lost 5 bases and J lost 2; bases outside the gene matches: 5. CDR3 nucleotide sequence: TGCGCCAGCAGGAGGGACAGGGGGTCCAACTATGGCTACACCTTC. Translation gives CASRRDRGSNYGYTF. Drawing the rest from reference TRBV5-1 and TRBJ1-2, the complete variable domain is KAGVTQTPRYLIKTRGQQVTLSCSPISGHRSVSWYQQTPGQGLQFLFEYFSETQRNKGNFPGRFSGRQFSNSRSEMNVSTLELGDSALYLCASRRDRGSNYGYTFGSGTRLTVV.

The chain links TRBV5-1 to TRBJ1-2, with D unresolved. Germline loops: CDR1 SGHRS, CDR2 YFSETQ. The germline V and J ends were trimmed by 2 bases and 0 bases, with 8 bases remaining between them. This CDR3 has 14 residues. This chain's CDR3 is CASSFGDPNYGYTF. CDR3 DNA sequence: TGCGCCAGCAGCTTCGGCGACCCTAACTATGGCTACACCTTC.

V is TRBV5-4 and J is TRBJ2-1; 8 nucleotides agree with TRBD1. This CDR3 has 15 residues. In germline, CDR1 is SGHNT, CDR2 YYREEE (reference sequence). Trimming cost V 0 bases and J 4 bases; bases outside gene matches: 3. CDR3 bases: TGTGCCAGCAGCTTGGAATGGACAGGGTACAATGAGCAGTTCTTC. Translating it yields CASSLEWTGYNEQFF. Supplemented by reference TRBV5-4 and TRBJ2-1, the full variable domain reads ETGVTQSPTHLIKTRGQQVTLRCSSQSGHNTVSWYQQALGQGPQFIFQYYREEENGRGNFPPRFSGLQFPNYSSELNVNALELDDSALYLCASSLEWTGYNEQFFGPGTRLTVL.

V and J are TRBV7-8 and TRBJ1-5, with TRBD1 matching over 8 bases. The germline V gene has CDR1 SGHVS and CDR2 FQNEAQ. The trim removed 3 bases at V and 5 bases at J, leaving 9 bases unmatched. The CDR3 covers 16 residues. CDR3 region: CASSLAGTGGDQPQHF. The CDR3 nucleotides are TGTGCCAGCAGCTTGGCCGGGACAGGAGGGGATCAGCCCCAGCATTTT.

The genes are TRBV11-3 and TRBJ1-6, with D uncertain. In germline, CDR1 is SGHNT, CDR2 YENEEA. CDR3 size: 13 residues. V was pared by 1 base and J by 6 bases, with 4 bases between. The CDR3 reads CASSLGFNSPLHF. The CDR3 DNA sequence: TGTGCCAGCAGCTTAGGGTTTAATTCACCCCTCCACTTT.

This rearrangement joins TRBV7-9 to TRBJ1-2; a possible D gene is TRBD1 (6 bases). The CDR3 totals 13 residues. Trimming pared 2 bases from V and 8 bases from J, leaving 12 bases between. The germline gives CDR1 SEHNR, CDR2 FQNEAQ (reference sequence). The DNA of the CDR3 is TGTGCCAGCAGCTTAAACAGGGCGCGCGGCTACACCTTC. This gives the protein CASSLNRARGYTF. The entire variable domain, with the rest obtained from reference TRBV7-9 and TRBJ1-2, is as follows: DTGVSQNPRHKITKRGQNVTFRCDPISEHNRLYWYRQTLGQGPEFLTYFQNEAQLEKSRLLSDRFSAERPKGSFSTLEIQRTEQGDSAMYLCASSLNRARGYTFGSGTRLTVV.

The rearrangement joins TRBV5-1 to TRBJ2-3; 9 positions agree with TRBD1. The CDR3 has 14 amino acids. Germline V lookup: CDR1 SGHRS, CDR2 YFSETQ. Germline trimming cut 4 bases from V and 6 bases from J; bases unmatched to any gene: 6. The CDR3 DNA follows: TGCGCCAGCAGCATGGGACAGGGAGACGATACGCAGTATTTT. Its protein product is CASSMGQGDDTQYF.

This sequence joins TRBV27 and TRBJ2-3; D gene unclear. The length of the CDR3 is 15 residues. Germline lookup yields CDR1 MNHEY and CDR2 SMNVEV (reference sequence). V shed 2 bases and J shed 0 bases, with 9 bases lying between them. CDR3 protein: CASSLSAGSTDTQYF. The CDR3 DNA is TGTGCCAGCAGTTTAAGTGCTGGGAGCACAGATACGCAGTATTTT.

This clone was counted a few times. The genes are TRBV27 and TRBJ1-1, with D unresolved. Trimming took off 1 base at V and 0 bases at J, with 6 bases between the two ends. Germline CDR1 MNHEY, CDR2 SMNVEV (reference sequence). The CDR3 is 14 amino acids. Written as DNA, the CDR3 is TGTGCCAGCAGTTTATACCGGGTGAACACTGAAGCTTTCTTT. Protein sequence: CASSLYRVNTEAFF.

The rearrangement uses TRBV10-3 and TRBJ2-1; 11 positions agree with TRBD1. The CDR3 sequence is 12 residues long. Per germline, CDR1 ENHRY and CDR2 SYGVKD. V was clipped by 9 bases and J by 6 bases; unmatched bases: 1. The CDR3 nucleotides read TGTGCCATTGGGACAGGGGGCAATGAGCAGTTCTTC. As protein: CAIGTGGNEQFF.

V and J are TRBV7-9 and TRBJ1-1, with 7 bases fitting TRBD1. With V trimmed by 10 bases and J by 4 bases, 12 bases remained unmatched. The germline CDR1 and CDR2 sequences are SEHNR and FQNEAQ (reference sequence). There are 14 residues in the CDR3. Here the CDR3 reads CAIDTGALSTEAFF. Here the CDR3 DNA reads TGTGCCATTGACACAGGGGCTCTTAGCACTGAAGCTTTCTTT.

V usage is TRBV7-2 and J usage is TRBJ2-3; 12 bases match TRBD2. Germline V gene sequence: CDR1 SGHTA, CDR2 FQGNSA. Losses at the gene ends were 10 bases for V and 2 bases for J; bases not matched to a gene: 4. There are 14 residues in the CDR3. The DNA for the CDR3 is TGTGCCACGCGACTAGCGGGGGTCACAGATACGCAGTATTTT. Its translation: CATRLAGVTDTQYF.

A single count supports this clone. The chain joins TRBV4-2 to TRBJ2-5; 8 bases match TRBD2. The CDR3 spans 14 residues. With V trimmed by 4 bases and J by 5 bases, 6 bases remained unmatched. CDR1 and CDR2 from the germline V gene are LGHNA and YNFKEQ. The CDR3 loop reads CASSRRLARETQYF. The CDR3 DNA sequence: TGTGCCAGCAGCCGTCGACTAGCGCGGGAGACCCAGTACTTC.

The rearrangement uses TRBV7-8 and TRBJ2-3; the match to TRBD2 covers 9 bases. The CDR3 length is 15 residues. The J segment lost 5 bases and the V segment lost 1 base, leaving 4 bases of the junction unmatched. CDR1 and CDR2 from the germline V gene are SGHVS and FQNEAQ. CDR3 protein: CASSLGTSEGDTQYF. The DNA for the CDR3 is TGTGCCAGCAGCTTAGGGACTAGCGAGGGAGATACGCAGTATTTT.

The chain joins TRBV29-1 to TRBJ2-5; unclear D gene. The CDR3 has 12 residues. Trimming left V 2 bases short and J 3 bases short, with 7 bases between. Germline V gene lookup returns CDR1 SQVTM and CDR2 ANQGSEA. The CDR3, as DNA: TGCAGCGTTGAAAATGAGGAAGAGACCCAGTACTTC. Protein product: CSVENEEETQYF.

This chain uses TRBV2 with TRBJ1-1; tentatively, D is TRBD1 (6 bases). V dropped 5 bases and J dropped 2 bases, with 9 bases sitting between them. Germline V gene lookup returns CDR1 SNHLY and CDR2 FYNNEI. The CDR3 is 13 amino acids. Here the CDR3 DNA reads TGTGCCAGCAGTCCGGGGGCTAACACTGAAGCTTTCTTT. Its translation is CASSPGANTEAFF.

The rearrangement links TRBV6-5 to TRBJ1-2; no firm D call. The germline V gene encodes CDR1 MNHEY and CDR2 SVGAGI. V was shortened by 2 bases and J by 0 bases, with 10 bases between the two germline ends. The CDR3 is 15 residues long. The CDR3, as DNA: TGTGCCAGCAGTTACATCGACCAGACTAACTATGGCTACACCTTC. Translated: CASSYIDQTNYGYTF.